The TCR beta chain under discussion was sequenced for a study of T cell responses to AZD1222 COVID-19 vaccine. Some clones are missing from TCRdb's copy, which holds only in-frame ones; the method was immunoSEQ multiplex PCR. The table shows roughly 130,000 clones, with over 75% occurring only once. This CDR3 has 14 residues. The trim removed 1 base at V and 9 bases at J, leaving 5 bases unmatched. Looked up from germline, CDR1 is SGDLS and CDR2 is YYNGEE. In regard to this clone: The target antigen is unknown.

Study-level points and caveats: Repertoires in all cases were sampled only once the peak T cell response had passed.

This TCR was recovered from an adult in good health. Specimen: peripheral blood, collected on day 0 of AZD1222 vaccination. The gene calls are TRBV9 and TRBJ2-1, with 9 bases matching TRBD2. CDR3 nucleotide sequence: TGTGCCAGCAGCGTACTGGGACTAGCCGGTGAGCAGTTCTTC. Translating gives CASSVLGLAGEQFF.